This entry is about one TCR beta chain. The record originates from a study of blood T cell repertoires in COVID-19. Whole-study context: The cDNA or gDNA used as material had been derived from T cells, B-cell-depleted T cells, or PBMCs.

Here immunoSEQ multiplex PCR was the method, and the copy in TCRdb shows in-frame clones only, minus some. This table holds 110,000 to 150,000 clones, under 90% found once. Germline V lookup: CDR1 KGHDR, CDR2 SFDVKD. With V trimmed by 2 bases and J by 7 bases, 11 bases remained unmatched. The CDR3 has 19 residues. The sequenced material came from peripheral blood. The sequence derives from a man between 65 and 85 years old who had recovered from COVID-19. This chain connects TRBV24-1 to TRBJ2-2; 14 bases are a match to TRBD2. The CDR3 loop is CATSDSGTSGRHLLGELFF. DNA for the CDR3: TGTGCCACCAGTGATTCCGGGACTAGCGGGAGACATTTACTCGGGGAGCTGTTTTTT.